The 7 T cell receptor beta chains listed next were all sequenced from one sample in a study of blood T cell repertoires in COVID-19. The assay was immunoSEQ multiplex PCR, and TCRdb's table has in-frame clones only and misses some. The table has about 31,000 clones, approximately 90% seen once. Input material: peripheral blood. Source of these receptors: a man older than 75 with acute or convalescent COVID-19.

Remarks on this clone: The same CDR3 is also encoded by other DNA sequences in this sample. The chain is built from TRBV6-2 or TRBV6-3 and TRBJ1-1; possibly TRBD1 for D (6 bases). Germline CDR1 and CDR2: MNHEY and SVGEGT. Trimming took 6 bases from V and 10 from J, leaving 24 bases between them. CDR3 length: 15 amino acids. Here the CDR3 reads CASSSTGSDRLGAFF. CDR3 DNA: TGTGCCAGCAGCTCCACGGGGTCCGACAGGCTCGGAGCTTTCTTT.

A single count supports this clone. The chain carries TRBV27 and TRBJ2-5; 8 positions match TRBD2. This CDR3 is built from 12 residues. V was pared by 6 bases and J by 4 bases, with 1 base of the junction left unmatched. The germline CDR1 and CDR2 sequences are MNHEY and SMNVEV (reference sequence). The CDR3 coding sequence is TGTGCCAGCAGCCGGGGGGGAGAGACCCAGTACTTC. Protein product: CASSRGGETQYF.

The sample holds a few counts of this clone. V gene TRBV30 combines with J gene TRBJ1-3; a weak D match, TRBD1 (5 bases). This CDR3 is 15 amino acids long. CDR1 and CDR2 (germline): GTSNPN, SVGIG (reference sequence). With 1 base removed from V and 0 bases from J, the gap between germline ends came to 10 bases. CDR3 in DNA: TGTGCCTGGAGTGGGGGACTGACCTCTGGAAACACCATATATTTT. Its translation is CAWSGGLTSGNTIYF. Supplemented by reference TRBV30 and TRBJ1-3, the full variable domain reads SQTIHQWPATLVQPVGSPLSLECTVEGTSNPNLYWYRQAAGRGLQLLFYSVGIGQISSEVPQNLSASRPQDRQFILSSKKLLLSDSGFYLCAWSGGLTSGNTIYFGEGSWLTVV.

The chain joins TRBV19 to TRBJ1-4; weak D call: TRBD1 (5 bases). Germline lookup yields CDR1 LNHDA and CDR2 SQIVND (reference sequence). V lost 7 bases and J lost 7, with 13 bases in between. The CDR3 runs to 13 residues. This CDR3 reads CASTGSGGEKLFF. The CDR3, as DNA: TGTGCCAGTACTGGCTCGGGGGGTGAAAAACTGTTTTTT.

DNA for the CDR3: TGCGCCAGCAGTGACAGAAGGGGGCCAGCCGGCACTGAAGCTTTCTTT. Translating gives CASSDRRGPAGTEAFF. The chain carries TRBV10-2 and TRBJ1-1; TRBD1 matches 7 bases. The CDR3 sequence is 16 residues long. Trimming cost V 3 bases and J 4 bases; bases outside gene matches: 11. Germline lookup yields CDR1 WSHSY and CDR2 SAAADI.

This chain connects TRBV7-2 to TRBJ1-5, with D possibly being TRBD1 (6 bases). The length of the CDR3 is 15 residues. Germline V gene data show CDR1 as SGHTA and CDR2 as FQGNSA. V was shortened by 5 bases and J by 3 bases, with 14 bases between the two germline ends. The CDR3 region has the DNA TGTGCCAGCAGCGGCGACAGGAGAAACAATCAGCCCCAGCATTTT. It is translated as CASSGDRRNNQPQHF. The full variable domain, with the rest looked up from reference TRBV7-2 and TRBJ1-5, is GAGVSQSPSNKVTEKGKDVELRCDPISGHTALYWYRQSLGQGLEFLIYFQGNSAPDKSGLPSDRFSAERTGGSVSTLTIQRTQQEDSAVYLCASSGDRRNNQPQHFGDGTRLSIL.

In DNA, the CDR3 is TGTGCCAGCAGACTGACAGGAACAGATACGCAGTATTTT. Translating it yields CASRLTGTDTQYF. The chain uses TRBV7-3 and TRBJ2-3; weak D call: TRBD1 (6 bases). Germline CDR1 is SGHTA and CDR2 is FQGTGA. The CDR3 totals 13 residues. Trimming took off 6 bases at V and 3 bases at J, with 10 bases between the two ends. Full variable domain (missing parts from reference TRBV7-3 and TRBJ2-3): GAGVSQTPSNKVTEKGKYVELRCDPISGHTALYWYRQSLGQGPEFLIYFQGTGAADDSGLPNDRFFAVRPEGSVSTLKIQRTERGDSAVYLCASRLTGTDTQYFGPGTRLTVL.